The clone carrying this T cell receptor (beta chain) has just a few counts. Its specificity is not known. This entry belongs to a study of CD8+ T cells in alopecia areata. Study background: Among treated patients, oral tofacitinib was administered at 5 to 10 mg twice daily. Study outcomes and limitations: Possibly because of HLA-related factors, TCR sharing was less clear across patients than in mice. When scalp samples are sequenced, resident alphabeta T cells of normal skin are also captured.

In germline, CDR1 is ENHRY, CDR2 SYGVKD. The CDR3 is 12 amino acids. V shed 9 bases and J shed 6 bases, with 13 bases lying between them. Extracted from the samples, RNA was reverse transcribed into cDNA to serve as the sequencing template. TCRdb's copy holds only in-frame clones and misses some; the assay was immunoSEQ multiplex PCR. Among 190,000 or so clones listed, roughly 61% were seen once. Treatment defined: oral pan-JAK inhibitor, 5-10 mg twice daily. PBMC-derived CD4+ and CD8+ T cells were sorted. The sample in question was CD8+ T cells sorted from blood, obtained at week 24, from a patient treated with tofacitinib. The source of this sequence is a human donor with alopecia areata. V is TRBV10-3 and J is TRBJ2-3, with D possibly TRBD2 on 5 matching bases. The CDR3 DNA reads TGTGCCATTGGCGGAGGTTCGGATACGCAGTATTTT. Its protein product is CAIGGGSDTQYF.